Reported below is one T cell receptor (beta chain). What it binds is unknown. The sample belongs to a study of blood T cells in healthy people across ages. Study results and caveats: Age showed a roughly linear inverse relationship with TCR beta diversity per million T cells.

Sample-barcoded 5' priming and a J-beta primer mix drove a second PCR of 7 to 11 cycles. TCRdb ran MiXCR on the 5' RACE reads and lists one entry per CDR3 protein. Altogether about 1 million distinct CDR3 sequences are present, more than 35% being singletons, with the ten largest covering approximately 20%. Sequencing was done on a sample of blood. The TCR was taken from a woman aged 60 to 75 in good health.

The CDR3 DNA follows: TGCGCCAGCAGCCAGGCCGGGACAGGTTTGCCTGGGGCCAACGTCCTGACTTTC. Protein product: CASSQAGTGLPGANVLTF. The gene calls are TRBV4-1 and TRBJ2-6, with 8 bases fitting TRBD1. V was clipped by 3 bases and J by 2 bases; unmatched bases: 9. Germline V lookup: CDR1 MGHRA, CDR2 YSYEKL. The CDR3 length is 18 residues.